Detailed here is one T cell receptor (beta chain). From germline, CDR1 is MNHEY and CDR2 SMNVEV (reference sequence). Trimming removed 6 bases at V and 9 bases at J, with 15 bases between. This CDR3 has 13 residues. The source of the sample is a study of blood T cell repertoires in COVID-19. Generated by immunoSEQ multiplex PCR, the TCRdb table keeps only in-frame clones and is missing some. The sample holds a few hundred thousand clones, 85% seen once. The genes are TRBV27 and TRBJ2-1, with unresolved D. This clonotype originated in a woman aged 18-35 years with acute or convalescent COVID-19. Sequencing was done on a sample of peripheral blood. CDR3 loop: CASSPYEQAEQFF. CDR3 DNA: TGTGCCAGCAGCCCTTACGAGCAGGCTGAGCAGTTCTTC.